This T cell receptor (beta chain) derives from a study of memory CD4+ T cells and cytomegalovirus serostatus. Study overall: Donors were healthy Belgian adults, 10 or so CMV seropositive and about two dozen seronegative.

On this clone itself: Its antigen is not identified.

Findings and limits, study-wide: CD4+ memory repertoires contained about 40% of the roughly 150 reported CMV TCRbeta sequences. A US-trained random forest predicted CMV serostatus with median AUC 0.91.

Trimming shortened V by 0 bases and J by 4 bases, and 15 bases separated the two germline ends. The CDR3 consists of 16 residues. CDR1 KGHSH and CDR2 LQKENI come from the germline V gene. The sort gate was single viable CD3+CD4+CD8-CD45RO+ cells for memory CD4+ T cells. The method was immunoSEQ multiplex PCR; TCRdb's version includes in-frame clones alone and lacks a portion of them. Here the sample spans around 50,000 clones, about 73% being singletons. The TCR was taken from an adult in good health and CMV-seronegative. This chain joins TRBV18 and TRBJ2-5; D is possibly TRBD1 or TRBD2 (5 bases each). Sequencing input: memory CD4+ T cells from blood. The CDR3 coding sequence is TGTGCCAGCTCACCACCCTCAGGGCTTCGGGGAGAGACCCAGTACTTC. Protein sequence: CASSPPSGLRGETQYF.